The entry below describes one TCR beta chain. Its specificity is unknown. V was trimmed by 4 bases and J by 1 base, leaving 14 bases between them. The CDR3 spans 16 residues. Germline V gene sequence: CDR1 SGHNT, CDR2 YYREEE (reference sequence). Three rounds of nested PCR, following a modified ARM-PCR protocol, produced the TCRbeta library. From the multiplex PCR reads, TCRdb called clonotypes with MiXCR, one entry per CDR3 protein. Among about 98,000 distinct CDR3 sequences, roughly 78% were seen once, and the ten largest hold roughly 33%. This entry comes from a study of tumor and adjacent non-tumor tissue in lung cancer. Whole-study context: There were some 11 adenocarcinoma, 2 squamous cell carcinoma and 1 small cell lung cancer cases.

The study, taken as a whole, reports: Compared with tumor, normal lung showed significantly lower TCR diversity.

No cell sorting was done before RNA was extracted from the tissue. Distant lung tissue was collected more than 3 cm away from the tumor edge. This chain joins TRBV5-4 and TRBJ2-2; a weak D match, TRBD2 (5 bases). Sequencing was performed on distant non-tumor lung tissue. This clonotype originated in a man between 60 and 75 years old with small cell lung cancer. CDR3 coding DNA: TGTGCCAGCAGCCCATCCGGGATTAGGAACACCGGGGAGCTGTTTTTT. It is translated as CASSPSGIRNTGELFF.